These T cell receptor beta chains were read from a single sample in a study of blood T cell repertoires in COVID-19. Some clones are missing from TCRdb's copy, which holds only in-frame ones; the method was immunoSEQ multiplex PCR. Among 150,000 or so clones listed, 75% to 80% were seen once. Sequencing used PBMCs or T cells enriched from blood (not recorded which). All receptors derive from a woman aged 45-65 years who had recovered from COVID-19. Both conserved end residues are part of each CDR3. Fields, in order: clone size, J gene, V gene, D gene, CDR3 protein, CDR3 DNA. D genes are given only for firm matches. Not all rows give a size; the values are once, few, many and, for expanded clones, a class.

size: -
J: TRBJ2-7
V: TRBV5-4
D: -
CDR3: CASSLDRGGFNEQYF
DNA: TGTGCCAGCAGCTTGGACAGGGGGGGCTTCAACGAGCAGTACTTC

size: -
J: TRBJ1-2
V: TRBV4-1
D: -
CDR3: CASSPSKGVDYGYTF
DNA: TGCGCCAGCAGCCCCAGCAAGGGGGTGGACTATGGCTACACCTTC

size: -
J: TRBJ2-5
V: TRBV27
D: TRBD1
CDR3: CASSPTFPGTGGETQYF
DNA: TGTGCCAGCAGTCCCACATTCCCCGGGACAGGGGGCGAGACCCAGTACTTC

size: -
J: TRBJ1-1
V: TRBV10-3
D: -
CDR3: CAISSNMNTEAFF
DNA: TGTGCCATCAGTAGTAACATGAACACTGAAGCTTTCTTT

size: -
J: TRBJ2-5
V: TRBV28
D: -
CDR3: CASSFGYQETQYF
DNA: TGTGCCAGCAGTTTTGGCTACCAAGAGACCCAGTACTTC

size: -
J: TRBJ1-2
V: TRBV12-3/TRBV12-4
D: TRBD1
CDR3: CASRQGAGYGYTF
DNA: TGTGCCAGCAGACAGGGGGCAGGGTATGGCTACACCTTC

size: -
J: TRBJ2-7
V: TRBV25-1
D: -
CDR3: CASRGAFGEQYF
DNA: TGTGCCAGCAGGGGGGCCTTCGGCGAGCAGTACTTC

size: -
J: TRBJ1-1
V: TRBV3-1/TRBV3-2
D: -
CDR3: CASSQGSGHLLNTEAFF
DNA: TGTGCCAGCAGCCAAGGGTCGGGACACCTACTGAACACTGAAGCTTTCTTT

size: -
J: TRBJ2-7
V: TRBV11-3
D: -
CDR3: CASSLDDSSYEQYF
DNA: TGTGCCAGCAGCTTAGATGACAGCTCCTACGAGCAGTACTTC

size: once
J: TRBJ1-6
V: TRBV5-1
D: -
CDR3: CASSSVLGSDNSPLHF
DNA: TGCGCCAGCAGTTCTGTGCTAGGTAGCGATAATTCACCCCTCCACTTT

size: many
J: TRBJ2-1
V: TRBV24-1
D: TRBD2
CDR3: CATSEPGTSGPYNEQFF
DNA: TGTGCCACCAGTGAACCCGGGACTAGCGGACCATACAATGAGCAGTTCTTC

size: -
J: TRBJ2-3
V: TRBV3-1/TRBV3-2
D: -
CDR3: CASSQDDITTDTQYF
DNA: TGTGCCAGCAGCCAAGATGACATTACCACAGATACGCAGTATTTT

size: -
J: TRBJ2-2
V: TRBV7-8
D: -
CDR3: CASSYAVNTGELFF
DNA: TGTGCCAGCAGCTACGCAGTGAACACCGGGGAGCTGTTTTTT

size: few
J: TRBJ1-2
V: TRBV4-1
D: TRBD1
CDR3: CASSQFMDRNYGYTF
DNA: TGCGCCAGCAGCCAATTTATGGACAGGAATTATGGCTACACCTTC

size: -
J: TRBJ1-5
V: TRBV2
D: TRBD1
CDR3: CASRGRTGTGQPQHF
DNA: TGTGCCAGCAGGGGCAGGACAGGCACGGGTCAGCCCCAGCATTTT

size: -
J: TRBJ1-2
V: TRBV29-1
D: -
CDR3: CSVRRGEGYTF
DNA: TGCAGCGTCCGTCGGGGGGAGGGCTACACCTTC

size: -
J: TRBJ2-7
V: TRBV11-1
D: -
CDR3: CASSLANLRSSYEQYF
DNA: TGTGCCAGCAGCTTAGCTAATTTGCGGTCCTCCTACGAGCAGTACTTC

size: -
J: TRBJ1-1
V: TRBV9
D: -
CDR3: CASSVEGGTEAFF
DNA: TGTGCCAGCAGCGTAGAAGGCGGCACTGAAGCTTTCTTT

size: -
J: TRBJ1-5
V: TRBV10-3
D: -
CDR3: CAISESSAGGGSTGPQHF
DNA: TGTGCCATCAGTGAGTCATCCGCAGGTGGGGGGTCCACCGGGCCCCAGCATTTT

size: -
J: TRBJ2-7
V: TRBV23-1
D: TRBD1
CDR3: CASSPRGTANSYEQYF
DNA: TGCGCCAGCAGTCCCCGAGGGACAGCAAACTCCTACGAGCAGTACTTC

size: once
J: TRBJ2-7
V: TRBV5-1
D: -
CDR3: CASSRDLEGEQYF
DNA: TGCGCCAGCAGCCGGGACCTGGAGGGCGAGCAGTACTTC

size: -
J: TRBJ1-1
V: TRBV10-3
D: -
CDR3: CAIRDSLNTEAFF
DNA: TGTGCCATCAGGGACAGCCTGAACACTGAAGCTTTCTTT

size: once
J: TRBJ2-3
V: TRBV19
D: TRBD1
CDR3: CASRRDRGLGDTQYF
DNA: TGTGCCAGTAGGAGGGACAGGGGGCTAGGAGATACGCAGTATTTT

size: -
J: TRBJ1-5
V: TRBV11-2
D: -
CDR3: CASSLHISNQPQHF
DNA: TGTGCCAGCAGCTTACACATTAGCAATCAGCCCCAGCATTTT

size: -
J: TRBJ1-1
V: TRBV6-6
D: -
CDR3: CASSYARDTGNTEAFF
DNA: TGTGCCAGCAGTTACGCTCGGGACACCGGGAACACTGAAGCTTTCTTT